Sequencing of this T cell receptor (beta chain) was carried out in a study of blood T cell repertoires in COVID-19. Study summary: Donors in the United States, Italy and Spain gave samples during acute or convalescent COVID-19.

Produced via immunoSEQ multiplex PCR; TCRdb's table is partial and in-frame only. This sample has fewer than 450,000 clones, with under 95% found just once. The clonotype was recovered from a woman in her late teens or twenties who had recovered from COVID-19. Sequenced input: peripheral blood.

The CDR3 sequence: CASSFREVAYNEQFF. The CDR3 region has the DNA TGTGCCAGCAGCTTCCGGGAAGTCGCCTACAATGAGCAGTTCTTC. This chain uses TRBV7-2 with TRBJ2-1; D is possibly TRBD2 (5 bases). Germline CDR1 and CDR2: SGHTA and FQGNSA. This CDR3 is built from 15 residues. V dropped 3 bases and J dropped 2 bases, with 11 bases sitting between them. Full variable domain (rest looked up from reference TRBV7-2 and TRBJ2-1): GAGVSQSPSNKVTEKGKDVELRCDPISGHTALYWYRQSLGQGLEFLIYFQGNSAPDKSGLPSDRFSAERTGGSVSTLTIQRTQQEDSAVYLCASSFREVAYNEQFFGPGTRLTVL.